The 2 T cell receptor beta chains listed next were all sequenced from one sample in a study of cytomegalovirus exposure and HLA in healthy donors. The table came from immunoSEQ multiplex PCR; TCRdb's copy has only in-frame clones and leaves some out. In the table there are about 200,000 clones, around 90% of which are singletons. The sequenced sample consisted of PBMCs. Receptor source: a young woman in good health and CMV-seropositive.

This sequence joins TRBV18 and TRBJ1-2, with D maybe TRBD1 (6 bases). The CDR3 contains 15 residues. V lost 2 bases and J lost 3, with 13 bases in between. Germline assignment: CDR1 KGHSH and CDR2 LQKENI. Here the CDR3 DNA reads TGTGCCAGCTCACCAATGAAGCCAGGGGACTATGGCTACACCTTC. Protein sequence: CASSPMKPGDYGYTF.

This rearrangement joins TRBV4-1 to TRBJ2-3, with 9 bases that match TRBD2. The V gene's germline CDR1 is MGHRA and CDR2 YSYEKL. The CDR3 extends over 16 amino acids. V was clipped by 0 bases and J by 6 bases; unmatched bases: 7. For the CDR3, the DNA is TGCGCCAGCAGCCAAGAGGGAGCGGCGGGAGGGGATACGCAGTATTTT. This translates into CASSQEGAAGGDTQYF.